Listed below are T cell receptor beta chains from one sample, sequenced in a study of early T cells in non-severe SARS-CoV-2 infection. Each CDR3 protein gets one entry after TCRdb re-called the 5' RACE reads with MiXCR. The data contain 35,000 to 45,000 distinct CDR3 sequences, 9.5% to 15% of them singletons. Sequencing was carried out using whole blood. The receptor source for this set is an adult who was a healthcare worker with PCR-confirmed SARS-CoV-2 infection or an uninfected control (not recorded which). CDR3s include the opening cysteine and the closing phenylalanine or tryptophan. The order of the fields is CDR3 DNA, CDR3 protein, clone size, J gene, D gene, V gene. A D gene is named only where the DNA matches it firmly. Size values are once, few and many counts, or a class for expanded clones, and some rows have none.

TGCAGCGTTTTTTCGACCGGGGAGCTGTTTTTT	CSVFSTGELFF	many	TRBJ2-2	NA	TRBV29-1
TGTGCCAGCACCAAAAGCTCTCAACCGGGGATCGAAGCTTTCTTT	CASTKSSQPGIEAFF	few	TRBJ1-1	NA	TRBV6-6
TGTGCCAGCAGTTTTAAGAAGAGCGAGCAGTACTTC	CASSFKKSEQYF	many	TRBJ2-7	NA	TRBV6-8
TGTGCCAGCAGTTACTTGGGACGGATGATGAACACTGAAGCTTTCTTT	CASSYLGRMMNTEAFF	few	TRBJ1-1	NA	TRBV6-2/TRBV6-3
TGTGCCAGCCGAACGACGGGGGGCGGAATTTGGGACGAGCAGTACTTC	CASRTTGGGIWDEQYF	many	TRBJ2-7	NA	TRBV4-2
TGTGCCAGCAGCTTATCGGCGGTCACAGATACGCAGTATTTT	CASSLSAVTDTQYF	NA	TRBJ2-3	NA	TRBV7-9
TGTGCTAGCAGCTCAGAAATATCCCAGAGGGAGCAGTTCTTC	CASSSEISQREQFF	many	TRBJ2-1	NA	TRBV7-7
TGTGCCAGTCGACAGGGCGGGTTCACCGGGGAGCTGTTTTTT	CASRQGGFTGELFF	few	TRBJ2-2	TRBD1	TRBV13
TGTGCCACCAGTGATTCAGGCGGTAGCACTGAAGCTTTCTTT	CATSDSGGSTEAFF	NA	TRBJ1-1	NA	TRBV24-1
TGCAGTGCTAGGTCGGGACTAGACTTCAATGAGCAGTTCTTC	CSARSGLDFNEQFF	NA	TRBJ2-1	TRBD2	TRBV20-1
TGTGCCAGCAGACTCGGGCCCGACGAGCAGTACTTC	CASRLGPDEQYF	many	TRBJ2-7	NA	TRBV2
TGTGCCAGCAGTGAAGCGCTTGTAGGGGATCGCTCCCCTTACGAGCAGTACTTC	CASSEALVGDRSPYEQYF	many	TRBJ2-7	NA	TRBV2
TGTGCCAGCACACAGCTGGACAGCACAGATACGCAGTATTTT	CASTQLDSTDTQYF	few	TRBJ2-3	NA	TRBV27
TGCGCCAGCAGCCAGGGCCGCTATCTTGACGCAGATACGCAGTATTTT	CASSQGRYLDADTQYF	NA	TRBJ2-3	NA	TRBV4-3
TGTGCCAGCAGTTTACAGGACATCACCGGGGAGCTGTTTTTT	CASSLQDITGELFF	NA	TRBJ2-2	NA	TRBV6-6
TGTGCCAGCTCATCCTCGGGACAAACCATGAACACTGAAGCTTTCTTT	CASSSSGQTMNTEAFF	few	TRBJ1-1	NA	TRBV18
TGTGCCAGCAGCGGGACAGGGGGCGCGGATGGGGCCAACGTCCTGACTTTC	CASSGTGGADGANVLTF	NA	TRBJ2-6	TRBD1	TRBV7-2
TGTGCCAGTTCCTTAGCGGGGCTCTCCTACAATGAGCAGTTCTTC	CASSLAGLSYNEQFF	many	TRBJ2-1	TRBD2	TRBV27
TGTGCCAGCAGTTACCCGCTAGCGGGGGCCGAAGAGACCCAGTACTTC	CASSYPLAGAEETQYF	many	TRBJ2-5	TRBD2	TRBV6-2/TRBV6-3
TGCAGCGTTCAACAGGGGAATGGCAATCAGCCCCAGCATTTT	CSVQQGNGNQPQHF	NA	TRBJ1-5	TRBD1	TRBV29-1
TGTGCCAGCAGCCTCCTGACGAGGTCGCGGGAGCAGTACTTC	CASSLLTRSREQYF	many	TRBJ2-7	NA	TRBV7-2
TGTGCCAGCAGCTTAGTGGGGGCCATCAATCAGCCCCAGCATTTT	CASSLVGAINQPQHF	NA	TRBJ1-5	NA	TRBV7-2
TGTGCCAGCAGCCCGCTAGCGGAGATCTCCTACAATGAGCAGTTCTTC	CASSPLAEISYNEQFF	many	TRBJ2-1	TRBD2	TRBV11-2
TGCAGCGTAGACAAGACTCCCTATGGCTACACCTTC	CSVDKTPYGYTF	many	TRBJ1-2	NA	TRBV29-1
TGTGCCAGCAGACCCCCCATGGAGGGGCGGGATAACACCATATATTTT	CASRPPMEGRDNTIYF	few	TRBJ1-3	NA	TRBV5-5
TGTGCCAGCAGTCTTTTAGGACAGGGAAGCCGCTATGGCTACACCTTC	CASSLLGQGSRYGYTF	NA	TRBJ1-2	TRBD1	TRBV6-5
TGTGCCAGCAGTGAATCCTCTCTGGGACAGACCCAGTACTTC	CASSESSLGQTQYF	few	TRBJ2-5	NA	TRBV2
TGTGCCAGCAGCTCTGGTCGGAGAGCAAGGGGCTACACCTTC	CASSSGRRARGYTF	NA	TRBJ1-2	NA	TRBV7-6
TGTGCCAGCACCCTCGGGACCTCCTACGAGCAGTACTTC	CASTLGTSYEQYF	NA	TRBJ2-7	NA	TRBV6-2/TRBV6-3
TGTGCCAGCAGCCCTTGGAGCGGGAGTACTGGCCGCGAGCAGTTCTTC	CASSPWSGSTGREQFF	many	TRBJ2-1	TRBD2	TRBV11-3
TGCGCCAGCAGCCAGACCGGGACAGGGACAGATACGCAGTATTTT	CASSQTGTGTDTQYF	few	TRBJ2-3	TRBD1	TRBV4-1
TGTGCCAGCAGCCGTTTGGACGGAAACACTGAAGCTTTCTTT	CASSRLDGNTEAFF	NA	TRBJ1-1	NA	TRBV6-5
TGTGCCAGCGTAGGGGAAGGAGCATTGGGGACCCAGTACTTC	CASVGEGALGTQYF	many	TRBJ2-5	NA	TRBV12-3/TRBV12-4
TGTGCCAGCAGTTCCCTGGGGGACAGAGATTTGTCCGTCGGCTACACCTTC	CASSSLGDRDLSVGYTF	few	TRBJ1-2	TRBD1	TRBV6-5
TGTGCCAGCAGCCTGGAGCCGAAGCCCCAGCATTTT	CASSLEPKPQHF	NA	TRBJ1-5	NA	TRBV5-6
TGTGCCAGCAGCCTACTAGCGGGAGCCCCCAGTGAGCAGTTCTTC	CASSLLAGAPSEQFF	NA	TRBJ2-1	TRBD2	TRBV7-2
TGTGCCAGCAGGTCGGGACTCACAGGCACTGAAGCTTTCTTT	CASRSGLTGTEAFF	many	TRBJ1-1	NA	TRBV7-2
TGTGCCAGTGGTATCAGGCTCACAGATACGCAGTATTTT	CASGIRLTDTQYF	many	TRBJ2-3	NA	TRBV19
TGTGCCAGCAGTGCTGAGCGGGGGGGACAAGAGACCCAGTACTTC	CASSAERGGQETQYF	many	TRBJ2-5	TRBD2	TRBV6-1
TGTGCCAGCAAGCGACTAGCGGGGGGGCCCGCAGAAAACATTCAGTACTTC	CASKRLAGGPAENIQYF	few	TRBJ2-4	TRBD2	TRBV6-2/TRBV6-3
TGTGCCAGCAGTCCCGTCCCCGGGAACGATCAGTACTTC	CASSPVPGNDQYF	many	TRBJ2-4	NA	TRBV28
TGTGCCAGTAGGCTCTCACCCTCAGATACGCAGTATTTT	CASRLSPSDTQYF	few	TRBJ2-3	NA	TRBV19
TGTGCCAGCAGTTATAATCGGGGCTACGAGCAGTACTTC	CASSYNRGYEQYF	NA	TRBJ2-7	NA	TRBV28
TGTGCCAGCGGAACTAGCGGGGGCCTCCAAGAGACCCAGTACTTC	CASGTSGGLQETQYF	few	TRBJ2-5	TRBD2	TRBV7-9
TGTGCCAGCTCACCCCAGGGGAGCAATCAGCCCCAGCATTTT	CASSPQGSNQPQHF	many	TRBJ1-5	NA	TRBV18
TGTGCCAGCAGCTTCACCTCTAGCGGGAGTCAGACCCAGTACTTC	CASSFTSSGSQTQYF	few	TRBJ2-5	TRBD2	TRBV11-2
TGCAGCGTTCAAAGGACTTCGCCCCGCGATACGCAGTATTTT	CSVQRTSPRDTQYF	few	TRBJ2-3	NA	TRBV29-1
TGTGCCAGCCGACCGACTACCAGCTCCTACGAGCAGTACTTC	CASRPTTSSYEQYF	NA	TRBJ2-7	NA	TRBV2
TGTGCCAGCAGCCAAGTTCCAGGAAATGAGCAGTTCTTC	CASSQVPGNEQFF	NA	TRBJ2-1	NA	TRBV3-1
TGTGCCAGCAGCCAAGTTGGGGGTCGGGATACGCAGTATTTT	CASSQVGGRDTQYF	many	TRBJ2-3	NA	TRBV14
TGTGCCAGCAGCTTGCAGGGAGGGACTGAAGCTTTCTTT	CASSLQGGTEAFF	once	TRBJ1-1	NA	TRBV5-8
TGCGCCAGCAGCTTCAACACCGGGGAGCTGTTTTTT	CASSFNTGELFF	NA	TRBJ2-2	NA	TRBV5-1
TGTGCCAGTCGGAGGGCCTCCTACAATGAGCAGTTCTTC	CASRRASYNEQFF	many	TRBJ2-1	NA	TRBV19
TGTGCCAGCAGCTCGGGACTAGATACCGGGGAGCTGTTTTTT	CASSSGLDTGELFF	many	TRBJ2-2	TRBD2	TRBV11-2
TGCAGCGTTGATCCGGGGAACACTGAAGCTTTCTTT	CSVDPGNTEAFF	many	TRBJ1-1	NA	TRBV29-1
TGTGCCAGCAGCTTAGGGGCTAGCGGTGAAGGAGAGACCCAGTACTTC	CASSLGASGEGETQYF	NA	TRBJ2-5	TRBD2	TRBV7-8
TGTGCCAGCAGCCCGCCTATCGGCGAGCAGTACTTC	CASSPPIGEQYF	many	TRBJ2-7	NA	TRBV13
TGCAGCGCCGGACCGGGGGCTAACTATGGCTACACCTTC	CSAGPGANYGYTF	NA	TRBJ1-2	NA	TRBV29-1
TGCGCCAGCAGCCAAGATCGAGCGGGGAAGAACACTGAAGCTTTCTTT	CASSQDRAGKNTEAFF	many	TRBJ1-1	NA	TRBV4-1